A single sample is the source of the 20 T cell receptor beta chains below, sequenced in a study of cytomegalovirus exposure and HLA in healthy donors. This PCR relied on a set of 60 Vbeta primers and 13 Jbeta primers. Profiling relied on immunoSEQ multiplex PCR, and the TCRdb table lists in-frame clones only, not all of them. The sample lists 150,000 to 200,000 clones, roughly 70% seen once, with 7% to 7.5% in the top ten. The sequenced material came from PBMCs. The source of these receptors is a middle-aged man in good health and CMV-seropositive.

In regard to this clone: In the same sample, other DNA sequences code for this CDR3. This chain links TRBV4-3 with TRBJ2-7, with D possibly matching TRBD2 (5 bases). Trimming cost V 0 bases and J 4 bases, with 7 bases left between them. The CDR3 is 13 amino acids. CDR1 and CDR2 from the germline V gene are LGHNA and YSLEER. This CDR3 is CASSQEGGYEQYF. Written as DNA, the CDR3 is TGCGCCAGCAGCCAAGAGGGCGGGTACGAGCAGTACTTC.

CDR3 protein: CANLQGVNGYTF. CDR3 DNA sequence: TGTGCCAACCTACAGGGGGTAAATGGCTACACCTTC. V usage is TRBV7-2 and J usage is TRBJ1-2; TRBD1 aligns across 8 bases. There are 12 residues in the CDR3. V lost 10 bases and J lost 6; bases outside the gene matches: 7. Germline V CDR1 and CDR2: SGHTA, FQGNSA.

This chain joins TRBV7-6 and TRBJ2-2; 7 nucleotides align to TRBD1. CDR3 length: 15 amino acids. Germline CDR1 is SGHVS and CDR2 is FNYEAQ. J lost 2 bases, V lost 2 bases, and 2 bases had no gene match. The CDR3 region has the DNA TGTGCCAGCAGCTTACGGACAGGCAACACCGGGGAGCTGTTTTTT. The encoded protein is CASSLRTGNTGELFF.

The CDR3 nucleotides read TGTGCCAGTGGGACAGAATATAGCAATCAGCCCCAGCATTTT. It encodes CASGTEYSNQPQHF. The rearrangement joins TRBV27 to TRBJ1-5; TRBD1 agrees at 7 bases. Unmatched junction bases numbered 5, after V lost 9 bases and J lost 0 bases. This CDR3 is 14 amino acids long. Germline loops: CDR1 MNHEY, CDR2 SMNVEV (reference sequence).

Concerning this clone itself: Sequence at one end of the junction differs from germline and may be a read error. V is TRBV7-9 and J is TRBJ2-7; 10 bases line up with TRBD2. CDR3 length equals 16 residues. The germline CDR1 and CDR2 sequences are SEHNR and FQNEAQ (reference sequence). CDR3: CSSRNSGGIKPYEQYF. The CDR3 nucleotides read TGTTCCAGCAGAAATAGCGGGGGGATAAAACCCTACGAGCAGTACTTC. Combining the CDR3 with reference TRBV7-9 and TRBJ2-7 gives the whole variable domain DTGVSQNPRHKITKRGQNVTFRCDPISEHNRLYWYRQTLGQGPEFLTYFQNEAQLEKSRLLSDRFSAERPKGSFSTLEIQRTEQGDSAMYLCSSRNSGGIKPYEQYFGPGTRLTVT.

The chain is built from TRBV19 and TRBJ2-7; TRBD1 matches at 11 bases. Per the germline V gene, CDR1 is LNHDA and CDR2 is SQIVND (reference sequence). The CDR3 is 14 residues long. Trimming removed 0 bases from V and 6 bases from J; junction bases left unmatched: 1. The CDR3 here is CASSIDGTGGEQYF. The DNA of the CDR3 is TGTGCCAGTAGTATAGACGGGACAGGGGGCGAGCAGTACTTC.

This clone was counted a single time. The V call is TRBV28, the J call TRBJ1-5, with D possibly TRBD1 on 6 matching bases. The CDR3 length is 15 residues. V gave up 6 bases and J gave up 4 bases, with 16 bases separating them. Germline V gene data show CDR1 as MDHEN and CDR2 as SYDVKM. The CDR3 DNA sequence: TGTGCCAGCAGCAGAACAACAGGGCTAAATCAGCCCCAGCATTTT. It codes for CASSRTTGLNQPQHF.

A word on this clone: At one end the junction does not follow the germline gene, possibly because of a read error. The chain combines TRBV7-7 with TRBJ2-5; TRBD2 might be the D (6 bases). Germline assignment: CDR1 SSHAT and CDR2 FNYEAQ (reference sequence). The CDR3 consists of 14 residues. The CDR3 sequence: CASSLGGRVETQYF. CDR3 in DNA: TGTGCTAGCAGCTTGGGGGGTCGTGTCGAGACCCAGTACTTC.

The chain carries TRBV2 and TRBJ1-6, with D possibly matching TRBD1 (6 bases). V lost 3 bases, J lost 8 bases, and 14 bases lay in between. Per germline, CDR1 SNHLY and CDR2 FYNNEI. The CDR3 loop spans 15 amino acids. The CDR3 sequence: CASSEEEDRYSPLHF. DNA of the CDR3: TGTGCCAGCAGTGAGGAAGAGGACAGATATTCACCCCTCCACTTT.

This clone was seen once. The CDR3 protein is CASSQDRGGAQPQHF. DNA for the CDR3: TGCGCCAGCAGCCAAGATCGGGGCGGGGCTCAGCCCCAGCATTTT. The J gene is TRBJ1-5, the V gene TRBV4-3; TRBD1 might be the D (5 bases). Trimming cost V 0 bases and J 6 bases, with 12 bases left between them. The CDR3 runs to 15 residues. Germline V gene sequence: CDR1 LGHNA, CDR2 YSLEER.

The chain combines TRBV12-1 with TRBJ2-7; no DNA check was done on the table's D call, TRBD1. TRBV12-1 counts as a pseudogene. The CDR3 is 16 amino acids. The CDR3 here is CASSINTGTGDVEQYF. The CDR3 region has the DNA TGTGCCAGCAGCATCAACACCGGGACAGGGGATGTCGAGCAGTACTTC.

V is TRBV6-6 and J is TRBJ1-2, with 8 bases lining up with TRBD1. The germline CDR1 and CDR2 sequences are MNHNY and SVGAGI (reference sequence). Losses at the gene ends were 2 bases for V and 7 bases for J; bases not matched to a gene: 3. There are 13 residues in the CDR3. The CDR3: CASSYTDRGGYTF. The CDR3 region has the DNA TGTGCCAGCAGTTACACCGACAGGGGTGGCTACACCTTC.

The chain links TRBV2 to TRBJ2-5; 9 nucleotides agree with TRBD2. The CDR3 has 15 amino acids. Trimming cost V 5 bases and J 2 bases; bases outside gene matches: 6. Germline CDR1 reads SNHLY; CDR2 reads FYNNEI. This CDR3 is CASSPAGGGQETQYF. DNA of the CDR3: TGTGCCAGCAGTCCAGCGGGGGGCGGTCAAGAGACCCAGTACTTC. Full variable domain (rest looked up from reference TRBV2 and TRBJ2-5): EPEVTQTPSHQVTQMGQEVILRCVPISNHLYFYWYRQILGQKVEFLVSFYNNEISEKSEIFDDQFSVERPDGSNFTLKIRSTKLEDSAMYFCASSPAGGGQETQYFGPGTRLLVL.

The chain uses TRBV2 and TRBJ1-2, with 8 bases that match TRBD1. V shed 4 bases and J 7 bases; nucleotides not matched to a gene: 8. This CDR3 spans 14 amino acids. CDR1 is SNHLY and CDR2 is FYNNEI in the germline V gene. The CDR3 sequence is CASSGRGRGSGYTF. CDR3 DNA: TGTGCCAGCAGTGGCAGGGGGCGAGGAAGTGGCTACACCTTC.

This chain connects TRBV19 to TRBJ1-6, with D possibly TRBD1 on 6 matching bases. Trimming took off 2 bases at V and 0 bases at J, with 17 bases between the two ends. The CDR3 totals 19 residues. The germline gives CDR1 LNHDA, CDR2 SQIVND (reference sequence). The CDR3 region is CASSIKRGTLSSYNSPLHF. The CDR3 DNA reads TGTGCCAGTAGTATAAAAAGGGGGACGCTCAGCTCCTATAATTCACCCCTCCACTTT. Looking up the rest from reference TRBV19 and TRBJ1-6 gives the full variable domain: DGGITQSPKYLFRKEGQNVTLSCEQNLNHDAMYWYRQDPGQGLRLIYYSQIVNDFQKGDIAEGYSVSREKKESFPLTVTSAQKNPTAFYLCASSIKRGTLSSYNSPLHFGNGTRLTVT.

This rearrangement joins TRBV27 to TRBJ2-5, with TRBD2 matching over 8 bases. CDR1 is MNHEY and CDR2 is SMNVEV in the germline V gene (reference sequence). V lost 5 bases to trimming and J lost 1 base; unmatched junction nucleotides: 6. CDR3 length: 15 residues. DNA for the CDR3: TGTGCCAGCAGTCGCGGGGGGCGCCCCCAAGAGACCCAGTACTTC. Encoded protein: CASSRGGRPQETQYF.

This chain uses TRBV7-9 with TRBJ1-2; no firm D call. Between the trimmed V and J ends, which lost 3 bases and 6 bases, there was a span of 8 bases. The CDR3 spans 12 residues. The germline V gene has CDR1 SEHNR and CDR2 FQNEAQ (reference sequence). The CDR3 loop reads CASSLSVDGYTF. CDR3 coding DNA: TGTGCCAGCAGCTTGTCAGTGGATGGCTACACCTTC.

The CDR3 sequence is CASSLQGSIQNEQFF. CDR3 in DNA: TGTGCCAGCAGTTTACAGGGATCAATACAGAATGAGCAGTTCTTC. V is TRBV7-3 and J is TRBJ2-1; TRBD1 is a possible D gene (6 bases). V shed 6 bases and J shed 7 bases, with 19 bases lying between them. Germline V gives CDR1 SGHTA, CDR2 FQGTGA. CDR3 length: 15 residues. Filled out from reference TRBV7-3 and TRBJ2-1, the complete variable domain reads GAGVSQTPSNKVTEKGKYVELRCDPISGHTALYWYRQSLGQGPEFLIYFQGTGAADDSGLPNDRFFAVRPEGSVSTLKIQRTERGDSAVYLCASSLQGSIQNEQFFGPGTRLTVL.

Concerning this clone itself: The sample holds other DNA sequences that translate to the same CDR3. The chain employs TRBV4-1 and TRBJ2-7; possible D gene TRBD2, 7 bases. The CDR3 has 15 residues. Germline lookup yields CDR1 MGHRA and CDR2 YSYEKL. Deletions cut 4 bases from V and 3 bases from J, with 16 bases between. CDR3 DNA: TGCGCCAGCAGCCCCGGGGGGCTAGCGATCTACGAGCAGTACTTC. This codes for CASSPGGLAIYEQYF.

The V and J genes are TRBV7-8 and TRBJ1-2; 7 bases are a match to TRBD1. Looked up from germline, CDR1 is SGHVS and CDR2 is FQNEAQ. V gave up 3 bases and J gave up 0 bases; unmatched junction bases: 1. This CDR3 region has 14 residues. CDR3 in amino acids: CASSLGQTNYGYTF. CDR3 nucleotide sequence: TGTGCCAGCAGCTTGGGACAGACTAACTATGGCTACACCTTC.